The TCR beta chain described here comes from a study of T cells in Graves' hyperthyroidism and ophthalmopathy. Trimming removed 4 bases from V and 11 bases from J; junction bases left unmatched: 13. The germline gives CDR1 SGHDT, CDR2 YYEEEE. This CDR3 has 14 residues. Authors of the study amplified TCR beta CDR3 regions from RNA transcripts. First-round RT-PCR of the TCR CDR3 relied on the HTBI primer set. TCRdb redid the calling of the multiplex PCR reads with MiXCR, one entry per CDR3 protein. The repertoire includes roughly 57,000 distinct CDR3 sequences, about 50% of them detected once, and approximately 3.3% sits in the top ten.

The chain combines TRBV5-6 with TRBJ2-3; 7 nucleotides align to TRBD1. Sequenced: blood. This TCR came from a woman aged 55-70 years with Graves' ophthalmopathy. In DNA form, the CDR3 reads TGTGCCAGCAGCGTCCGACAGGGCTACAATGAGCAGTATTTT. Amino acids: CASSVRQGYNEQYF.